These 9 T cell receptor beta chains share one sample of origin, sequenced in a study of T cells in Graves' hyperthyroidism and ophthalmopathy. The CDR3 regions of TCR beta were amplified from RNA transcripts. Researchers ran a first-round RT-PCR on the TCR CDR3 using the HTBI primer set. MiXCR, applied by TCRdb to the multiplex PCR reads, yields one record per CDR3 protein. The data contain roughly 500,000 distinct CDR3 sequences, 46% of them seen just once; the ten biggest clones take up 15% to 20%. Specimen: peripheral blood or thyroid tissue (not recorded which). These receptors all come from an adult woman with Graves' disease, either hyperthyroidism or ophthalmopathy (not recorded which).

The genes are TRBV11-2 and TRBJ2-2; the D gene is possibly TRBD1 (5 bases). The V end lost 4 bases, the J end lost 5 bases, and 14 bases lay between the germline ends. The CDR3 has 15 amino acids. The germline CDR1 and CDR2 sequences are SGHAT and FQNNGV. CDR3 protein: CASSWDKGNTGELFF. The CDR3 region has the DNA TGTGCCAGCAGCTGGGATAAGGGGAATACCGGGGAGCTGTTTTTT. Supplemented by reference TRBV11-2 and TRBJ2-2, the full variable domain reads EAGVAQSPRYKIIEKRQSVAFWCNPISGHATLYWYQQILGQGPKLLIQFQNNGVVDDSQLPKDRFSAERLKGVDSTLKIQPAKLEDSAVYLCASSWDKGNTGELFFGEGSRLTVL.

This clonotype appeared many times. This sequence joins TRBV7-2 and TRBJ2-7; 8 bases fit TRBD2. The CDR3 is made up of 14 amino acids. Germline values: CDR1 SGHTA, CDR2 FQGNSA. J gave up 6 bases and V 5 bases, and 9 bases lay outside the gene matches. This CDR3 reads CASSPRGGVLEQYF. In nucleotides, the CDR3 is TGTGCCAGCAGCCCCCGGGGGGGGGTTCTCGAGCAGTACTTC.

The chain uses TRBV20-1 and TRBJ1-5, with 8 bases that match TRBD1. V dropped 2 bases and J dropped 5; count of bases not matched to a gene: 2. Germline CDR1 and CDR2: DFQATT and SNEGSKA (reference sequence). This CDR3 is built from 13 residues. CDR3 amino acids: CSARPQGDQPQHF. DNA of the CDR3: TGCAGTGCTAGACCACAGGGGGATCAGCCCCAGCATTTT.

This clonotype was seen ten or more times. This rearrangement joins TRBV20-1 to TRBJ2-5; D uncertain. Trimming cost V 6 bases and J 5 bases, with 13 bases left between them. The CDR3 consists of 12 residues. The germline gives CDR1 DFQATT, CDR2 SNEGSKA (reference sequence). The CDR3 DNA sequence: TGCAGTGCCCCGACGGGCACCGAGACCCAGTACTTC. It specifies CSAPTGTETQYF.

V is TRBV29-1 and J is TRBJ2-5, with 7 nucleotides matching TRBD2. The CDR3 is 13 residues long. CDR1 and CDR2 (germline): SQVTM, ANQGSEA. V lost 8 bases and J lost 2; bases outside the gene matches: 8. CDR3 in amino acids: CSSRGEGQETQYF. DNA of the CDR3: TGCAGCAGTCGGGGGGAGGGACAAGAGACCCAGTACTTC.

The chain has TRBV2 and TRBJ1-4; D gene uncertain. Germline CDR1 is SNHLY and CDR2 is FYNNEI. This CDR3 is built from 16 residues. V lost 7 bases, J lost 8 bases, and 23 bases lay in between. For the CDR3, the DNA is TGTGCCAGCACTACGCCCCCCGGGGAGATCGGCGAAAAACTGTTTTTT. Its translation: CASTTPPGEIGEKLFF.

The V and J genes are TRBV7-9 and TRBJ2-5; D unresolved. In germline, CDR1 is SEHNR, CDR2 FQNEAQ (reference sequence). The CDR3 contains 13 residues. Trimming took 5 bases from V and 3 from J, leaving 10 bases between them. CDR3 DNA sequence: TGTGCCAGCAGCAAAGGCATAGAAGAGACCCAGTACTTC. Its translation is CASSKGIEETQYF.

CDR3 sequence reads: CATSPSGSSYNEQFF. The CDR3 nucleotides are TGTGCCACCAGTCCTAGCGGGAGCTCCTACAATGAGCAGTTCTTC. The chain has TRBV24-1 and TRBJ2-1, with 10 positions matching TRBD2. Losses at the gene ends were 6 bases for V and 0 bases for J; bases not matched to a gene: 1. The CDR3 totals 15 residues. CDR1 and CDR2 from the germline V gene are KGHDR and SFDVKD.

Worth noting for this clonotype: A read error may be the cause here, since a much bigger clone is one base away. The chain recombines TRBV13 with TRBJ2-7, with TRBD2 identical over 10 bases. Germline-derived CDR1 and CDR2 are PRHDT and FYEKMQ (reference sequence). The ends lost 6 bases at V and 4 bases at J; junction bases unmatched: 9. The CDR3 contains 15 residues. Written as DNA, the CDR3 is TGTGCCAGCAGGCTAGCGGGAGTCGGGTTTTACGAGCAGTACTTC. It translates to CASRLAGVGFYEQYF.